The clone carrying this T cell receptor (beta chain) was counted between two and nine times. The antigen remains unidentified. The investigators reverse transcribed all of the isolated RNA, so they sequenced expressed TCRB transcripts. Read counts averaged roughly 3.5 million for samples of naive, central memory and regulatory T cells. Sequencing used immunoSEQ multiplex PCR; TCRdb keeps in-frame clones, though not all of them. Of about 410,000 clones listed, over 11% are singletons. This sample was taken from a study of beta chain features in type 1 diabetes. Overall study results and limits: The naive, central memory and Treg TCRB repertoires showed an apparent similarity that was greater among patients than among healthy donors.

With V trimmed by 4 bases and J by 5 bases, 13 bases remained unmatched. The CDR3 has 18 residues. Germline loops: CDR1 GTSNPN, CDR2 SVGIG (reference sequence). Sequenced: naive CD4+ T cells from blood. V is TRBV30 and J is TRBJ2-3, with 15 bases lining up with TRBD2. This sequence originates from a young man in good health. CDR3 region: CAWTGSWTSGRVGDTQYF. The CDR3 DNA follows: TGTGCCTGGACCGGGTCCTGGACTAGCGGGAGGGTTGGAGATACGCAGTATTTT.